The T cell receptor (beta chain) under discussion was sequenced for a study of blood T cell repertoires in COVID-19. Profiling relied on immunoSEQ multiplex PCR, and the TCRdb table lists in-frame clones only, not all of them. The top ten hold 5.5% to 8% of the sample, which has around 200,000 clones, more than 75% seen once. This receptor was taken from a man in his sixties who had recovered from COVID-19. Sequenced material: peripheral blood.

The CDR3 region is CASSLSGEGSQYF. CDR3 DNA sequence: TGTGCCAGCAGCTTATCCGGGGAGGGGTCCCAGTACTTC. The chain has TRBV7-2 and TRBJ2-5; 7 nucleotides align to TRBD2. The CDR3 extends over 13 amino acids. The germline gives CDR1 SGHTA, CDR2 FQGNSA. The V and J ends lost 2 bases and 9 bases, in that order; junction bases with no gene match: 6.